The following is a T cell receptor (beta chain) sequence with its context. The CDR3 covers 15 residues. Trimming shortened V by 2 bases and J by 4 bases, and 11 bases separated the two germline ends. Germline CDR1 reads KGHSH; CDR2 reads LQKENI. Per the original data handling: Cell counts per sample came from amplifying reference gene primers. Method: immunoSEQ multiplex PCR; TCRdb's copy keeps in-frame clones and lacks some. V and J calls plus clone size are reproduced from that table; the DNA served to infer D and trimming. In the table there are 40,000 to 50,000 clones, around 90% of which are singletons. The data belong to a study of blood T cell repertoires in COVID-19. Whole-study context: COVID-19 samples, acute and convalescent, were from the United States, Italy and Spain. Sample material is recorded as cDNA or gDNA derived from T cells, B-cell-depleted T cells, or PBMCs.

The sequencing input was peripheral blood. The origin of this receptor is a human donor in a cohort sampled during active COVID-19. The chain combines TRBV18 with TRBJ1-4; possibly TRBD1 for D (6 bases). CDR3 bases: TGTGCCAGCTCACCATCCGGGACAATTAATGAAAAACTGTTTTTT. Protein sequence: CASSPSGTINEKLFF.